This T cell receptor (beta chain) was recovered during a study of blood T cells in healthy people across ages. As for this clonotype: Its specificity is unknown.

The extraction recovered at least 5 micrograms of total RNA per sample. A second 7 to 11 cycle PCR used barcoded and J-beta primers. Paired-end reads containing CDR3 totaled no fewer than 2.5 million for each sample. TCRdb passed the 5' RACE reads through MiXCR, listing each CDR3 protein once. Seen here are some 1.1 million distinct CDR3 sequences, roughly two fifths observed once, and the top ten hold less than 15%. Study-wide results and caveats: Significant beta diversity loss was already apparent by age approximately 38, declining roughly linearly. Strong correlation existed between TCR beta diversity and naive T cell percentage.

The V gene lost 4 bases and the J gene lost 2 bases, with 12 bases spanning the gap. The length of the CDR3 is 15 residues. Per germline, CDR1 MDHEN and CDR2 SYDVKM. The source of this sequence is a man between 18 and 29 years old in good health. Sequenced sample: blood. The chain combines TRBV28 with TRBJ1-5; no clear D. The CDR3 nucleotides read TGTGCCAGCAGTTCTCGGATGGGTCGCAATCAGCCCCAGCATTTT. It translates to CASSSRMGRNQPQHF.